This T cell receptor (beta chain) was profiled in a study of T cells in Graves' hyperthyroidism and ophthalmopathy. Study-wide results and caveats: Before onset, ophthalmopathy was predicted by the model a median 6.5 months earlier. Appearing also in blood were most of the thyroid clonotypes expanded above 0.001.

The sample holds many counts of this clonotype. As yet, its antigen is unknown. TCR beta CDR3 regions were amplified from RNA. First-round RT-PCR of the TCR CDR3 relied on the HTBI primer set. TCRdb itself ran the multiplex PCR reads through MiXCR, one entry per CDR3 protein. Of about 620,000 distinct CDR3 sequences in the sample, about 16% were seen once. V dropped 10 bases and J dropped 1; count of bases not matched to a gene: 11. Germline V gene data show CDR1 as MDHEN and CDR2 as SYDVKM. The CDR3 spans 17 residues. Graves' hyperthyroidism qualified as stable when ophthalmopathy did not progress within 18 months. Hyperthyroidism was newly diagnosed in patients aged 18 to 65 (duration under 2 months).

This chain joins TRBV28 and TRBJ2-5; 14 bases align to TRBD2. Sequences were obtained from blood. This TCR came from a woman aged 25 to 39 with Graves' hyperthyroidism. This CDR3 reads CAITGTSGRAGQETQYF. The CDR3 DNA reads TGTGCCATAACCGGGACTAGCGGGAGAGCCGGCCAAGAGACCCAGTACTTC.